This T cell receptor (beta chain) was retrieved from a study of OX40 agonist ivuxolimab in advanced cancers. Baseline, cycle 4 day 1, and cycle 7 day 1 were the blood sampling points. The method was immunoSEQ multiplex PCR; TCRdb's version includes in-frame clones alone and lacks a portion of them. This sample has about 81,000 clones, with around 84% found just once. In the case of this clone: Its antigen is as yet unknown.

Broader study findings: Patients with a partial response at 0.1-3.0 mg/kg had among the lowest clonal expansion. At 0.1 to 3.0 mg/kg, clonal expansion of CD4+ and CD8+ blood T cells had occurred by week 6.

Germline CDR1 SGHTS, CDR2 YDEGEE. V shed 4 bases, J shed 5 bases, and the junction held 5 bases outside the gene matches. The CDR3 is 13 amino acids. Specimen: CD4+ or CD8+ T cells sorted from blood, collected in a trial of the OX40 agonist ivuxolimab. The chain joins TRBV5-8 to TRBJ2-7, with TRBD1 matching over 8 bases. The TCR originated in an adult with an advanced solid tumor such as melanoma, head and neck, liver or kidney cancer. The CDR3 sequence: CASSGQGAHEQYV. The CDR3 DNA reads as TGTGCCAGCAGCGGGCAGGGGGCCCACGAGCAGTACGTC.